This note documents a single TCR beta chain sequence. In the original analysis: From reference gene primer amplification, estimates of nucleated cell counts were derived. Only in-frame clones appear in the TCRdb table, and some are missing; sequencing was by immunoSEQ multiplex PCR. V and J calls and clone size follow that table, whereas D and trimming were derived from the DNA. Of fewer than 250,000 clones detected, about 90% appear once; the ten largest clones hold 2.7%. Germline V gene lookup returns CDR1 SGHNT and CDR2 YYREEE (reference sequence). The V gene lost 2 bases and the J gene lost 6 bases, with 18 bases spanning the gap. The CDR3 length is 16 residues. This sample stems from a study of blood T cell repertoires in COVID-19. In the study overall: The United States, Italy and Spain provided the acute and convalescent COVID-19 samples. T cells, B-cell-depleted T cells, or PBMCs provided the cDNA or gDNA that served as material.

The chain recombines TRBV5-4 with TRBJ2-1; D possibly corresponds to TRBD2 (8 bases). The TCR was taken from a woman aged 55-75 years with acute or convalescent COVID-19. The sequencing input was peripheral blood. CDR3 in amino acids: CASSLGGSGRFNEQFF. CDR3 sequence (DNA): TGTGCCAGCAGCTTAGGGGGCAGCGGGAGATTCAATGAGCAGTTCTTC.